This T cell receptor beta chain came from a study of cytomegalovirus exposure and HLA in healthy donors. Germline lookup yields CDR1 LNHDA and CDR2 SQIVND (reference sequence). The V end was cut by 0 bases, the J end by 5 bases, with 11 bases between. CDR3 size: 15 residues. The data were produced by immunoSEQ multiplex PCR, yet TCRdb's version contains in-frame clones alone and is incomplete. Of around 93,000 clones listed, approximately 81% are singletons. The V gene is TRBV19, the J gene TRBJ1-5, with D perhaps matching TRBD1 (5 bases). This TCR was recovered from a man between 18 and 35 years old in good health and CMV-seropositive. Sequencing was performed on PBMCs. The CDR3, as DNA: TGTGCCAGTAGTATAGACGGGGGTCCATATCAGCCCCAGCATTTT. Its protein product is CASSIDGGPYQPQHF.